These 2 T cell receptor beta chains originate from one sample sequenced in a study of T cell changes during pregnancy in multiple sclerosis. TCRdb's copy holds only in-frame clones and misses some; the assay was immunoSEQ multiplex PCR. The data hold approximately 79,000 clones, with 90% to 95% observed a single time. The sequencing used CD4+ T cells from peripheral blood mononuclear cells, collected before pregnancy. These receptors came from a female donor with multiple sclerosis, enrolled in a pregnancy study.

V gene TRBV6-6 combines with J gene TRBJ1-6; D is undetermined. Deletions cut 6 bases from V and 8 bases from J, with 8 bases between. This CDR3 has 12 amino acids. CDR1 and CDR2 (germline): MNHNY, SVGAGI (reference sequence). The CDR3 spells CASSHSDSPLHF. In nucleotides, the CDR3 is TGTGCCAGCAGCCACAGTGATTCACCCCTCCACTTT.

The chain is built from TRBV4-1 and TRBJ2-1, with 14 bases matching TRBD2. V was pared by 3 bases and J by 10 bases, with 11 bases of the junction left unmatched. The CDR3 extends over 17 amino acids. Germline CDR1 is MGHRA and CDR2 is YSYEKL. The CDR3 coding sequence is TGCGCCAGCAGCCAGGGGCCGGGACTAGCGGGAGAAGGAGAGCAGTTCTTC. Amino acids: CASSQGPGLAGEGEQFF.